Sequencing of this T cell receptor beta chain was carried out in a study of regulatory T cells in long-lasting Graves disease. This CDR3 has 15 residues. Trimming cost V 2 bases and J 0 bases, with 11 bases left between them. The germline V gene encodes CDR1 SGDLS and CDR2 YYNGEE. Time point reported: persistent/refractory GD, antithyroid drugs over 5 years with positive TRAb. From PBMCs, RNA was extracted and then used to make the TCR library. The authors built TCR beta libraries using iRepertoire HTBI primers and Arm-PCR of CDR3 regions. Using its own MiXCR run on the multiplex PCR reads, TCRdb lists one record per CDR3 protein. This repertoire shows nearly 350,000 distinct CDR3 sequences, around 19% found once; its top ten account for approximately 31%.

The sequenced sample was peripheral blood mononuclear cells (PBMCs), obtained when the disease was refractory, from a patient treated with antithyroid drugs. The chain combines TRBV9 with TRBJ1-1; D is unclear. The source is a female donor with Graves disease. The CDR3 reads CASSVGVGLNTEAFF. CDR3 bases: TGTGCCAGCAGCGTGGGCGTGGGATTGAACACTGAAGCTTTCTTT.